This T cell receptor (beta chain) was sequenced in a study of blood T cell repertoires in COVID-19. About the study: Spain, Italy and the United States supplied samples that represented acute and convalescent COVID-19.

The CDR3 loop spans 16 amino acids. After removal of 6 bases from V and 4 bases from J, the junction contained 11 bases not matched to a gene. Per germline, CDR1 MNHNY and CDR2 SVGAGI (reference sequence). Profiling relied on immunoSEQ multiplex PCR, and the TCRdb table lists in-frame clones only, not all of them. The sample consists of under 150,000 clones, 65% to 85% of them appearing once. The source is a man in his 70s with acute or convalescent COVID-19. Source material: peripheral blood. The rearrangement links TRBV6-6 to TRBJ2-1; TRBD2 aligns across 8 bases. The CDR3 nucleotides read TGTGCCAGCAGAACAAGCGCGGGGGGACCTTACAATGAGCAGTTCTTC. It translates to CASRTSAGGPYNEQFF.